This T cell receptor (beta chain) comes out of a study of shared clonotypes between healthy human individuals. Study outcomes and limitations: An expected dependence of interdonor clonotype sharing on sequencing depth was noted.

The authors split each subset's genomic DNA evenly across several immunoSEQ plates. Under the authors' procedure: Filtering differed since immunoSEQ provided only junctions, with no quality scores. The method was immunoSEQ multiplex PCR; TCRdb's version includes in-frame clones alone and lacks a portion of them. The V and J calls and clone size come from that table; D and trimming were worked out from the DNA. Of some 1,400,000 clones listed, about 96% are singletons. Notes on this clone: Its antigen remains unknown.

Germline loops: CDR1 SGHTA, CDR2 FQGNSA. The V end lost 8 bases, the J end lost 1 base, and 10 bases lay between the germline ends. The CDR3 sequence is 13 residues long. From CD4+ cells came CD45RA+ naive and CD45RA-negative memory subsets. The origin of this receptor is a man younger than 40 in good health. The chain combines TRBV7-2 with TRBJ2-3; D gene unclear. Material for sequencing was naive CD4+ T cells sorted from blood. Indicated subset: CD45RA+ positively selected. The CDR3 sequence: CASRIVGTDTQYF. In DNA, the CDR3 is TGTGCCAGCCGTATTGTGGGCACAGATACGCAGTATTTT.